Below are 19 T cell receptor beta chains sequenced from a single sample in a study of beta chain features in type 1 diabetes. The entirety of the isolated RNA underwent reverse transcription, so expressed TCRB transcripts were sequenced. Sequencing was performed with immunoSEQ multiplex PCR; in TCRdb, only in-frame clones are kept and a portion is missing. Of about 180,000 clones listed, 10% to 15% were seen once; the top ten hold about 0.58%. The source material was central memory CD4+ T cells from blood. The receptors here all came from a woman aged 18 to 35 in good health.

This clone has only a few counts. Here the CDR3 DNA reads TGTGCCAGCAGTTACGAGACAGGGAACACCGGGGAGCTGTTTTTT. Its protein is CASSYETGNTGELFF. The chain links TRBV6-5 to TRBJ2-2; D is perhaps TRBD1 (6 bases). The V gene lost 2 bases and the J gene lost 1 base, with 8 bases spanning the gap. This CDR3 is built from 15 residues. Germline CDR1 MNHEY, CDR2 SVGAGI.

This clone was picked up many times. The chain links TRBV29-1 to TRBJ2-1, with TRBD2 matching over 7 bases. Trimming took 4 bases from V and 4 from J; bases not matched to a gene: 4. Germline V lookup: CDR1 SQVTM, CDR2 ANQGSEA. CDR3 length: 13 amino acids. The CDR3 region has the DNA TGCAGCGTTGGGGCTAGCGGATACAATGAGCAGTTCTTC. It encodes CSVGASGYNEQFF.

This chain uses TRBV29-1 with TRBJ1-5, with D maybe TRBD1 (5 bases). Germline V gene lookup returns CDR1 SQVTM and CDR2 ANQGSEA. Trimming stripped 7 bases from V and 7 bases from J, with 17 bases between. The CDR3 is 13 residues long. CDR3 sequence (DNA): TGCAGCGCCGCCGGGGGGGAGGGACAGCCCCAGCATTTT. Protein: CSAAGGEGQPQHF.

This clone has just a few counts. For the CDR3, the DNA is TGCGCCAGCAGCCCCGTTGCGGGGGCTTCTGGGTACAATGAGCAGTTCTTC. Its protein product is CASSPVAGASGYNEQFF. The chain couples TRBV5-1 to TRBJ2-1; weak D call: TRBD2 (7 bases). In germline, CDR1 is SGHRS, CDR2 YFSETQ. Trimming stripped 4 bases from V and 4 bases from J, with 21 bases between. CDR3 size: 17 residues.

The CDR3 protein is CASIHTGGVNGNQPQHF. The CDR3 DNA sequence: TGTGCCAGCATTCATACGGGGGGGGTTAATGGCAATCAGCCCCAGCATTTT. This sequence joins TRBV28 and TRBJ1-5; TRBD1 is a possible D gene (5 bases). V dropped 7 bases and J dropped 2 bases, with 21 bases sitting between them. This CDR3 spans 17 amino acids. From germline, CDR1 is MDHEN and CDR2 SYDVKM.

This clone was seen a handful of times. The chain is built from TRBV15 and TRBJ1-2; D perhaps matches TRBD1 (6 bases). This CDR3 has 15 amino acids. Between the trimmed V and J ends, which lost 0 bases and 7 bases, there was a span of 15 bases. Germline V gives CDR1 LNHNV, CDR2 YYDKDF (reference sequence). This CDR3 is CATSRDFGGNSGYTF. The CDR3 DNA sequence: TGTGCCACCAGCAGAGATTTTGGGGGCAACAGTGGCTACACCTTC. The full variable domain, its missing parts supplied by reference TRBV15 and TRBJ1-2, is DAMVIQNPRYQVTQFGKPVTLSCSQTLNHNVMYWYQQKSSQAPKLLFHYYDKDFNNEADTPDNFQSRRPNTSFCFLDIRSPGLGDTAMYLCATSRDFGGNSGYTFGSGTRLTVV.

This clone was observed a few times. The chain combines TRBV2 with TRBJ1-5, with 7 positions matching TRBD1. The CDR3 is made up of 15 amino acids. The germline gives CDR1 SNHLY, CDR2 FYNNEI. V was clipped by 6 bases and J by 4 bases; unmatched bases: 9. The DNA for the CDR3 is TGTGCCAGCAGCGCCCAAAGACAGGGTAATCAGCCCCAGCATTTT. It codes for CASSAQRQGNQPQHF.

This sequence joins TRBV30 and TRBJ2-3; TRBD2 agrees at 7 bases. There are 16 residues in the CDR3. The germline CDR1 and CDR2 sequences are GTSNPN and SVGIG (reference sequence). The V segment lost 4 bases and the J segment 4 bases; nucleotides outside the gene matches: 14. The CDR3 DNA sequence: TGTGCCTGGATACGGGTCGGGCGGGAGAGCTCAGATACGCAGTATTTT. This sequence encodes CAWIRVGRESSDTQYF.

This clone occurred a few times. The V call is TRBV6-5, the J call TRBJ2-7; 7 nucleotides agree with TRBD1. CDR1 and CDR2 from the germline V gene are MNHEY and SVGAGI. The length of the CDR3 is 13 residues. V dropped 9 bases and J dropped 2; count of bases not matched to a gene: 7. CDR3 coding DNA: TGTGCCAGTACCTCGGGACAGACCTACGAGCAGTACTTC. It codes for CASTSGQTYEQYF.

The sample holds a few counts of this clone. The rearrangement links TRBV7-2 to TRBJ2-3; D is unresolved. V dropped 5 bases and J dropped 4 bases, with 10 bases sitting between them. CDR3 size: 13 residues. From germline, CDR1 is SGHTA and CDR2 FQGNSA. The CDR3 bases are TGTGCCAGCAGCCAATGGAGTTCAGATACGCAGTATTTT. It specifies CASSQWSSDTQYF.

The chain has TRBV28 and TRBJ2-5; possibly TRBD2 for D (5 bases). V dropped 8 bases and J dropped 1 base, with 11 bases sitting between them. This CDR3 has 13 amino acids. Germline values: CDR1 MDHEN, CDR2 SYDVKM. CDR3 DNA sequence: TGTGCCAGCGGCGGGTCCTTCCAAGAGACCCAGTACTTC. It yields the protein CASGGSFQETQYF.

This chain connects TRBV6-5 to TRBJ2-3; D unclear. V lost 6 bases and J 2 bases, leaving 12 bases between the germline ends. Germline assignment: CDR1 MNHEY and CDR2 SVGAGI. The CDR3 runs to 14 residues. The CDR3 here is CASRAQSITDTQYF. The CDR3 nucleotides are TGTGCCAGCAGGGCCCAGTCGATCACAGATACGCAGTATTTT.

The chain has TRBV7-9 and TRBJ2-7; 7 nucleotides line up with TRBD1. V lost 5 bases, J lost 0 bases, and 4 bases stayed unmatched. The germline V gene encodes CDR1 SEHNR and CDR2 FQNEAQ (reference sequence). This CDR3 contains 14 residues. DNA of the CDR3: TGTGCCAGCAGCCCCGGGACAGACTCCTACGAGCAGTACTTC. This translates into CASSPGTDSYEQYF.

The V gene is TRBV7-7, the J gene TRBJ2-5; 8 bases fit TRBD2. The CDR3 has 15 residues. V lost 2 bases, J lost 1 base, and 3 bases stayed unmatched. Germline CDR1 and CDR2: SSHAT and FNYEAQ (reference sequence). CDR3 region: CASSLSGSLQETQYF. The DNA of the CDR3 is TGTGCCAGCAGCTTAAGCGGGAGTCTCCAAGAGACCCAGTACTTC.

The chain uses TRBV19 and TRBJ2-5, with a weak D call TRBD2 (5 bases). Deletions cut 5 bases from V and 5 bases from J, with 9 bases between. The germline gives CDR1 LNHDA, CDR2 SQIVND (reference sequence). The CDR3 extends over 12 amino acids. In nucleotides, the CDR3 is TGTGCCAGTAGTCCCGGGGAGGAGACCCAGTACTTC. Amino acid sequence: CASSPGEETQYF.

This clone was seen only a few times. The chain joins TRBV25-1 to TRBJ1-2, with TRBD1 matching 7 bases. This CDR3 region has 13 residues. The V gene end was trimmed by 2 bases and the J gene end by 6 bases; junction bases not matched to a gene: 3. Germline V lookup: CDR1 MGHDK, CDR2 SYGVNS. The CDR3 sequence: CASSEPDRDGYTF. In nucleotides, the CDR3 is TGTGCCAGCAGTGAACCTGACAGGGATGGCTACACCTTC.

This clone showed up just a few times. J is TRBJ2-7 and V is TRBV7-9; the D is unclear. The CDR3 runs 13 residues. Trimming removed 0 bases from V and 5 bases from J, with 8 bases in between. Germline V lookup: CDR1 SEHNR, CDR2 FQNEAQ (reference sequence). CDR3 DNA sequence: TGTGCCAGCAGCTTAGCGCCTCGGGACGAGCAGTACTTC. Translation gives CASSLAPRDEQYF. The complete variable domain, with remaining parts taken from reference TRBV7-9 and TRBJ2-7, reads DTGVSQNPRHKITKRGQNVTFRCDPISEHNRLYWYRQTLGQGPEFLTYFQNEAQLEKSRLLSDRFSAERPKGSFSTLEIQRTEQGDSAMYLCASSLAPRDEQYFGPGTRLTVT.

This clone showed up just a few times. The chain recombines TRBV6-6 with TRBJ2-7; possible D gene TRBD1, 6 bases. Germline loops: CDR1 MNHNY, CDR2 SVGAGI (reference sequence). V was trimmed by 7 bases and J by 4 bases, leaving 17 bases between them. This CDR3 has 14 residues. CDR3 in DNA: TGTGCCAGCACCACAGGGTCCGGGGTGTACGAGCAGTACTTC. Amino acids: CASTTGSGVYEQYF.

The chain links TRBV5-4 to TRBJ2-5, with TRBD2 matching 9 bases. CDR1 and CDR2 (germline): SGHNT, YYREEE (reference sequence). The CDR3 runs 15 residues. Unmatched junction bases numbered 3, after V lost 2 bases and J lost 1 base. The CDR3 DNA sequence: TGTGCCAGCAGCTTCCCAGCGGGAGGCCAAGAGACCCAGTACTTC. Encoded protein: CASSFPAGGQETQYF.